These 11 T cell receptor beta chains were sequenced from one sample in a study of CD8 T cells in Susac syndrome. Roughly 0.45 to 1 ug RNA was reverse transcribed with random hexamers. Each CDR3 protein is one row after TCRdb ran MiXCR on the immunoSEQ multiplex PCR reads. The sample contains roughly 130,000 distinct CDR3 sequences, about 95% of which appear only once. Sequenced material: CD8+ T cells from PBMCs. Receptor source: a human donor with Susac syndrome.

The J gene is TRBJ1-2, the V gene TRBV9; D remains ambiguous. CDR3 length: 11 amino acids. Germline V gives CDR1 SGDLS, CDR2 YYNGEE. With 3 bases removed from V and 10 bases from J, the gap between germline ends came to 10 bases. Here the CDR3 DNA reads TGTGCCAGCAGCGCCAATCGGGACTACACCTTC. Translated: CASSANRDYTF.

CDR3 DNA: TGTGCCAGCAGCGGACAGGGGGCAGGGGGCTACACCTTC. Encoded protein: CASSGQGAGGYTF. The chain joins TRBV3-1 to TRBJ1-2; 11 positions match TRBD1. Germline V lookup: CDR1 LGHDT, CDR2 YNNKEL (reference sequence). V lost 5 bases, J lost 8 bases, and 4 bases stayed unmatched. This CDR3 has 13 amino acids.

The V and J genes are TRBV29-1 and TRBJ2-2, with D possibly being TRBD1 or TRBD2 (6 bases each). Trimming left V 7 bases short and J 5 bases short, with 20 bases between. The CDR3 runs 15 residues. Per the germline V gene, CDR1 is SQVTM and CDR2 is ANQGSEA. The DNA for the CDR3 is TGCAGCGCCCAAGGGACACCGGAGGGGACCGGGGAGCTGTTTTTT. Protein: CSAQGTPEGTGELFF.

The CDR3 bases are TGCAGCGCCCTCGGGGCAGGGAACACTGAAGCTTTCTTT. Encoded protein: CSALGAGNTEAFF. This chain links TRBV29-1 with TRBJ1-1; D may be TRBD1 (5 bases). V lost 7 bases, J lost 1 base, and 13 bases lay in between. The CDR3 totals 13 residues. Germline lookup yields CDR1 SQVTM and CDR2 ANQGSEA. The full variable domain, its missing parts supplied by reference TRBV29-1 and TRBJ1-1, is SAVISQKPSRDICQRGTSLTIQCQVDSQVTMMFWYRQQPGQSLTLIATANQGSEATYESGFVIDKFPISRPNLTFSTLTVSNMSPEDSSIYLCSALGAGNTEAFFGQGTRLTVV.

The chain combines TRBV20-1 with TRBJ2-5; 8 nucleotides match TRBD2. The germline CDR1 and CDR2 sequences are DFQATT and SNEGSKA (reference sequence). The ends lost 3 bases at V and 5 bases at J; junction bases unmatched: 11. The CDR3 has 15 amino acids. The CDR3 here is CSASGSRGGRETQYF. The CDR3 DNA is TGCAGTGCTAGTGGGAGTCGGGGGGGCCGCGAGACCCAGTACTTC.

The chain uses TRBV29-1 and TRBJ2-7; the D gene could be TRBD1 or TRBD2 (7 bases each). Trimming pared 6 bases from V and 5 bases from J, leaving 32 bases between. This CDR3 has 18 residues. The germline gives CDR1 SQVTM, CDR2 ANQGSEA. CDR3 in DNA: TGCAGCGTGCACACGGGGGGAGAGGGGGCGCTTCGGATCCACGAGCAGTACTTC. This sequence encodes CSVHTGGEGALRIHEQYF.

The DNA of the CDR3 is TGTGCCAGCAGCTTACGGGACAACATCTTAGCCCTCCACTTT. Its translation: CASSLRDNILALHF. The rearrangement joins TRBV7-2 to TRBJ1-6, with D maybe TRBD1 (6 bases). Germline values: CDR1 SGHTA, CDR2 FQGNSA. With 2 bases removed from V and 14 bases from J, the gap between germline ends came to 16 bases. There are 14 residues in the CDR3. The full variable domain, with the rest looked up from reference TRBV7-2 and TRBJ1-6, is GAGVSQSPSNKVTEKGKDVELRCDPISGHTALYWYRQSLGQGLEFLIYFQGNSAPDKSGLPSDRFSAERTGGSVSTLTIQRTQQEDSAVYLCASSLRDNILALHFGNGTRLTVT.

V gene TRBV12-3 or TRBV12-4 combines with J gene TRBJ1-3, with D unresolved. The V end lost 5 bases, the J end lost 0 bases, and 8 bases lay between the germline ends. The CDR3 contains 14 residues. The CDR3 bases are TGTGCCAGCAGTCGCACGGGCTCTGGAAACACCATATATTTT. This encodes CASSRTGSGNTIYF.

The rearrangement joins TRBV12-5 to TRBJ1-3; no firm D call. This CDR3 contains 17 residues. The V gene lost 0 bases and the J gene lost 0 bases, with 12 bases spanning the gap. Looked up from germline, CDR1 is LGHNT and CDR2 is FRNRAP. The CDR3: CASGLVLGKVSGNTIYF. The CDR3 nucleotides are TGTGCTAGTGGTTTGGTTCTTGGGAAAGTCTCTGGAAACACCATATATTTT. The full variable domain, with the rest looked up from reference TRBV12-5 and TRBJ1-3, is DARVTQTPRHKVTEMGQEVTMRCQPILGHNTVFWYRQTMMQGLELLAYFRNRAPLDDSGMPKDRFSAEMPDATLATLKIQPSEPRDSAVYFCASGLVLGKVSGNTIYFGEGSWLTVV.

The chain joins TRBV29-1 to TRBJ2-1; possible D gene TRBD2, 6 bases. Trimming removed 7 bases at V and 0 bases at J, with 13 bases between. CDR3 size: 14 residues. Germline CDR1 reads SQVTM; CDR2 reads ANQGSEA. CDR3 sequence reads: CSEEREDSYNEQFF. CDR3 DNA sequence: TGCAGCGAGGAAAGGGAGGACTCCTACAATGAGCAGTTCTTC.

The V gene is TRBV4-2, the J gene TRBJ2-1; D is possibly TRBD2 (5 bases). Trimming stripped 3 bases from V and 7 bases from J, with 10 bases between. The length of the CDR3 is 13 residues. CDR1 and CDR2 from the germline V gene are LGHNA and YNFKEQ. The chain's CDR3 is CASSQASYNEQFF. The CDR3 nucleotides are TGTGCCAGCAGCCAGGCTAGCTATAATGAGCAGTTCTTC.